This passage covers 17 T cell receptor beta chains from one sample sequenced in a study of CD4+ T cells in melanoma. Sequenced by immunoSEQ multiplex PCR; TCRdb stores in-frame clones only, minus some. The table has about 140,000 clones, 85% to 95% seen once; the top ten hold about 1.5%. The receptors were sampled from a human donor with melanoma.

The V gene is TRBV6-5, the J gene TRBJ1-2; possible D gene TRBD1, 5 bases. In germline, CDR1 is MNHEY, CDR2 SVGAGI. Trimming took off 10 bases at V and 4 bases at J, with 16 bases between the two ends. CDR3 length: 13 amino acids. The DNA of the CDR3 is TGTGCCACCGCGGACATGGCCCGCTATGGCTACACCTTC. Protein product: CATADMARYGYTF.

The genes are TRBV11-2 and TRBJ2-5; D not certain. The germline V and J ends were trimmed by 3 bases and 4 bases, with 12 bases remaining between them. Germline CDR1 reads SGHAT; CDR2 reads FQNNGV. The CDR3 length is 14 residues. CDR3 nucleotides: TGTGCCAGCAGCTTTTCTGGGGTTATAGAGACCCAGTACTTC. Amino acids: CASSFSGVIETQYF.

The chain couples TRBV5-4 to TRBJ1-4, with D possibly being TRBD1 (5 bases). Germline CDR1 and CDR2: SGHNT and YYREEE (reference sequence). CDR3 length: 14 amino acids. Trimming removed 4 bases at V and 5 bases at J, with 12 bases between. CDR3 amino acids: CASSRGASNEKLFF. Here the CDR3 DNA reads TGTGCCAGCAGCCGTGGGGCCTCGAATGAAAAACTGTTTTTT.

This clone appeared once. This sequence joins TRBV2 and TRBJ2-5, with D possibly being TRBD2 (6 bases). The CDR3 sequence is 13 residues long. The germline V and J ends were trimmed by 6 bases and 4 bases, with 12 bases remaining between them. In germline, CDR1 is SNHLY, CDR2 FYNNEI. The CDR3 DNA sequence: TGTGCCAGCAGCCTAGCGTTGGGAGAGACCCAGTACTTC. Translated: CASSLALGETQYF.

This chain connects TRBV5-1 to TRBJ2-3; 8 positions agree with TRBD2. CDR1 and CDR2 (germline): SGHRS, YFSETQ. The CDR3 spans 16 residues. Germline trimming cut 4 bases from V and 2 bases from J; bases unmatched to any gene: 9. CDR3 DNA: TGCGCCAGCAGCCGGCGTTCCGGGGGGGACACAGATACGCAGTATTTT. The encoded protein is CASSRRSGGDTDTQYF.

This clone appeared a single time. This chain links TRBV5-4 with TRBJ1-6; D may be TRBD1 (6 bases). This CDR3 has 17 residues. Germline V gene sequence: CDR1 SGHNT, CDR2 YYREEE (reference sequence). Trimming removed 2 bases at V and 6 bases at J, with 18 bases between. The CDR3 nucleotides are TGTGCCAGCAGCTTAGACGGACAGATTAGGCTTAATTCACCCCTCCACTTT. Translated: CASSLDGQIRLNSPLHF.

This CDR3 reads CASSLWNNEQFF. The DNA for the CDR3 is TGTGCCAGCAGCCTTTGGAACAATGAGCAGTTCTTC. The V and J genes are TRBV7-2 and TRBJ2-1; no definite D call. This CDR3 contains 12 residues. Trimming pared 5 bases from V and 5 bases from J, leaving 7 bases between. Germline V lookup: CDR1 SGHTA, CDR2 FQGNSA.

This rearrangement joins TRBV2 to TRBJ2-5; D is undetermined. Germline values: CDR1 SNHLY, CDR2 FYNNEI. Trimming cost V 5 bases and J 7 bases, with 11 bases left between them. The CDR3 has 12 amino acids. The CDR3 region is CASSIDTRTQYF. The DNA of the CDR3 is TGTGCCAGCAGTATAGACACTCGGACCCAGTACTTC.

The chain uses TRBV14 and TRBJ2-7; D perhaps matches TRBD2 (6 bases). The V gene's germline CDR1 is SGHDN and CDR2 FVKESK. Trimming stripped 7 bases from V and 3 bases from J, with 13 bases between. The CDR3 consists of 13 residues. The CDR3 region has the DNA TGTGCCAGCAAGCAGTTCGGGAGCTACGAGCAGTACTTC. It translates to CASKQFGSYEQYF.

V and J are TRBV5-8 and TRBJ1-5; D is undetermined. This CDR3 is built from 16 residues. V shed 4 bases and J shed 4 bases, with 18 bases lying between them. CDR1 is SGHTS and CDR2 is YDEGEE in the germline V gene. The CDR3 nucleotides are TGTGCCAGCAGCGCTGGTTCCGGGAACTATAATCAGCCCCAGCATTTT. Protein: CASSAGSGNYNQPQHF.

The genes are TRBV11-2 and TRBJ2-2; D remains ambiguous. This CDR3 spans 15 amino acids. Trimming removed 3 bases at V and 4 bases at J, with 12 bases between. The V gene's germline CDR1 is SGHAT and CDR2 FQNNGV. The CDR3 DNA sequence: TGTGCCAGCAGCTTTTTCCGTAAGCTCACCGGGGAGCTGTTTTTT. Its translation is CASSFFRKLTGELFF. Using reference TRBV11-2 and TRBJ2-2 for the parts outside the CDR3, the full variable domain is EAGVAQSPRYKIIEKRQSVAFWCNPISGHATLYWYQQILGQGPKLLIQFQNNGVVDDSQLPKDRFSAERLKGVDSTLKIQPAKLEDSAVYLCASSFFRKLTGELFFGEGSRLTVL.

The chain has TRBV27 and TRBJ1-5, with 8 bases lining up with TRBD1. The CDR3 totals 14 residues. V lost 5 bases and J lost 3; bases outside the gene matches: 3. Germline V gene data show CDR1 as MNHEY and CDR2 as SMNVEV (reference sequence). This CDR3 reads CASSHRGFNQPQHF. The DNA of the CDR3 is TGTGCCAGCAGTCACAGGGGGTTCAATCAGCCCCAGCATTTT.

This clone came up once. The chain employs TRBV19 and TRBJ2-2; D gene uncertain. With 1 base removed from V and 0 bases from J, the gap between germline ends came to 6 bases. CDR1 is LNHDA and CDR2 is SQIVND in the germline V gene (reference sequence). This CDR3 has 15 amino acids. The chain's CDR3 is CASSIAPANTGELFF. DNA of the CDR3: TGTGCCAGTAGTATAGCCCCAGCGAACACCGGGGAGCTGTTTTTT.

The chain employs TRBV7-2 and TRBJ2-7; the match to TRBD1 covers 8 bases. In germline, CDR1 is SGHTA, CDR2 FQGNSA. This CDR3 contains 13 residues. The junction had 6 bases not matched to a gene; V was cut back by 5 bases and J by 6 bases. The CDR3: CASSPATGGEQYF. The DNA of the CDR3 is TGTGCCAGCAGCCCAGCCACAGGGGGCGAGCAGTACTTC.

This clone has a single count. The rearrangement links TRBV5-1 to TRBJ2-2; 7 bases agree with TRBD1. Looked up from germline, CDR1 is SGHRS and CDR2 is YFSETQ. The V segment lost 6 bases and the J segment 6 bases; nucleotides outside the gene matches: 8. The length of the CDR3 is 14 residues. CDR3 protein: CASTVQGLAGELFF. The CDR3 DNA follows: TGCGCCAGCACCGTACAGGGGTTGGCCGGGGAGCTGTTTTTT.

V gene TRBV10-3 combines with J gene TRBJ2-5; the D gene is possibly TRBD1 (6 bases). V was pared by 10 bases and J by 2 bases, with 14 bases between. CDR1 and CDR2 from the germline V gene are ENHRY and SYGVKD. The CDR3 sequence is 13 residues long. The CDR3 coding sequence is TGTGCCACCGCCGTGGGGGCTCAAGAGACCCAGTACTTC. It yields the protein CATAVGAQETQYF.

The chain carries TRBV18 and TRBJ1-1, with D perhaps TRBD1 (5 bases). CDR1 and CDR2 from the germline V gene are KGHSH and LQKENI. Trimming took 4 bases from V and 1 from J, leaving 13 bases between them. The CDR3 has 15 residues. Here the CDR3 DNA reads TGTGCCAGCTCACAAGGCCGGGGCACGAACACTGAAGCTTTCTTT. It encodes CASSQGRGTNTEAFF.